Presented here are 24 T cell receptor beta chains from one specimen sequenced in a study of CD4+ T cells in melanoma. Profiled with immunoSEQ multiplex PCR; TCRdb holds only in-frame clones, not every one. Of around 19,000 clones in the sample, over 75% are singletons; the top ten hold about 4.9%. Sequences were obtained from cells from a culture (not recorded whether cultured in vitro). Receptors originate from a human donor with melanoma.

The chain recombines TRBV5-1 with TRBJ2-5; D may be TRBD1 (5 bases). Trimming shortened V by 4 bases and J by 5 bases, and 15 bases separated the two germline ends. CDR3 size: 14 residues. The germline V gene encodes CDR1 SGHRS and CDR2 YFSETQ. CDR3 loop: CASSPGQSRETQYF. The CDR3 nucleotides are TGCGCCAGCAGCCCCGGACAATCGCGGGAGACCCAGTACTTC. The full variable domain, in which reference TRBV5-1 and TRBJ2-5 provide the parts outside the CDR3, is KAGVTQTPRYLIKTRGQQVTLSCSPISGHRSVSWYQQTPGQGLQFLFEYFSETQRNKGNFPGRFSGRQFSNSRSEMNVSTLELGDSALYLCASSPGQSRETQYFGPGTRLLVL.

V and J are TRBV11-2 and TRBJ2-5; 7 bases are a match to TRBD1. The CDR3 consists of 17 residues. Germline loops: CDR1 SGHAT, CDR2 FQNNGV. Germline trimming cut 5 bases from V and 2 bases from J; bases unmatched to any gene: 14. The DNA for the CDR3 is TGTGCCAGCAGCACCGGACAGGCCTCGATTGGGCAAGAGACCCAGTACTTC. It specifies CASSTGQASIGQETQYF.

This chain joins TRBV19 and TRBJ1-5; no reliable D call. The CDR3 is 15 residues long. Trimming pared 8 bases from V and 0 bases from J, leaving 14 bases between. CDR1 is LNHDA, CDR2 SQIVND, per germline (reference sequence). CDR3 sequence (DNA): TGTGCCAGTGGTAAGGCGGTTTATAGCAATCAGCCCCAGCATTTT. The encoded protein is CASGKAVYSNQPQHF.

V and J are TRBV9 and TRBJ1-3; D unresolved. This CDR3 has 12 amino acids. CDR1 is SGDLS and CDR2 is YYNGEE in the germline V gene. V gave up 8 bases and J gave up 4 bases, with 10 bases separating them. CDR3 coding DNA: TGTGCCAGTCGAGGTACGGGAAACACCATATATTTT. Its protein product is CASRGTGNTIYF.

The rearrangement links TRBV19 to TRBJ1-1; D ambiguous. The CDR3 loop spans 14 amino acids. With 3 bases removed from V and 1 base from J, the gap between germline ends came to 9 bases. Germline CDR1 reads LNHDA; CDR2 reads SQIVND (reference sequence). The CDR3 DNA sequence: TGTGCCAGTAGTATCTGGCCTGCGAACACTGAAGCTTTCTTT. Its translation is CASSIWPANTEAFF.

The J gene is TRBJ1-5, the V gene TRBV5-1, with 9 positions matching TRBD1. The germline V gene encodes CDR1 SGHRS and CDR2 YFSETQ. CDR3 length: 15 amino acids. Unmatched junction bases numbered 10, after V lost 1 base and J lost 11 bases. The CDR3 here is CASSLSGQGYQSQHF. CDR3 nucleotide sequence: TGCGCCAGCAGCTTGTCCGGACAGGGGTACCAGTCCCAGCATTTT.

In nucleotides, the CDR3 is TGTGCCAGCAGCTGGCCGGTTCAGGGGGATGAAGCTTTCTTT. Translation gives CASSWPVQGDEAFF. The V call is TRBV11-2, the J call TRBJ1-1, with TRBD1 matching 7 bases. Germline values: CDR1 SGHAT, CDR2 FQNNGV. This CDR3 has 14 residues. Trimming at V came to 4 bases and at J to 7 bases, leaving 9 bases not matched to a gene.

In nucleotides, the CDR3 is TGCGCCAGCAGCGGGGAAGACAGGGCTATAATTCCGCTCACTGAAGCTTTCTTT. This sequence encodes CASSGEDRAIIPLTEAFF. The chain joins TRBV5-1 to TRBJ1-1; 7 nucleotides align to TRBD1. The CDR3 sequence is 18 residues long. V lost 4 bases to trimming and J lost 4 bases; unmatched junction nucleotides: 19. Germline CDR1 is SGHRS and CDR2 is YFSETQ.

This chain joins TRBV15 and TRBJ1-1; unclear D gene. This CDR3 region has 15 residues. CDR1 LNHNV and CDR2 YYDKDF come from the germline V gene (reference sequence). The germline V and J ends were trimmed by 3 bases and 2 bases, with 13 bases remaining between them. CDR3 region: CATSSFWGANTEAFF. As DNA, the CDR3 is TGTGCCACCAGCAGCTTCTGGGGAGCAAACACTGAAGCTTTCTTT.

This clone was recorded a few times. The rearrangement uses TRBV2 and TRBJ1-2; D ambiguous. Germline V lookup: CDR1 SNHLY, CDR2 FYNNEI. V was shortened by 4 bases and J by 2 bases, with 11 bases between the two germline ends. The CDR3 extends over 14 amino acids. CDR3 sequence reads: CASSGRSRNYGYTF. The CDR3 region has the DNA TGTGCCAGCAGTGGCAGGTCTCGCAACTATGGCTACACCTTC. The variable domain in full, completed from reference TRBV2 and TRBJ1-2, reads EPEVTQTPSHQVTQMGQEVILRCVPISNHLYFYWYRQILGQKVEFLVSFYNNEISEKSEIFDDQFSVERPDGSNFTLKIRSTKLEDSAMYFCASSGRSRNYGYTFGSGTRLTVV.

The chain is built from TRBV13 and TRBJ2-3; 9 nucleotides agree with TRBD2. The CDR3 consists of 15 residues. Per the germline V gene, CDR1 is PRHDT and CDR2 is FYEKMQ (reference sequence). Trimming took 3 bases from V and 6 from J; bases not matched to a gene: 7. The CDR3: CASSFGGGAGDTQYF. CDR3 in DNA: TGTGCCAGCAGCTTCGGCGGGGGGGCCGGCGATACGCAGTATTTT. Using reference TRBV13 and TRBJ2-3 for the parts outside the CDR3, the full variable domain is AAGVIQSPRHLIKEKRETATLKCYPIPRHDTVYWYQQGPGQDPQFLISFYEKMQSDKGSIPDRFSAQQFSDYHSELNMSSLELGDSALYFCASSFGGGAGDTQYFGPGTRLTVL.

This sequence joins TRBV6-1 and TRBJ1-2; maybe TRBD1 (5 bases). CDR1 MNHNS and CDR2 SASEGT come from the germline V gene. The CDR3 covers 16 residues. Trimming removed 4 bases from V and 0 bases from J, with 15 bases in between. CDR3 sequence reads: CASSGGWRRTNYGYTF. CDR3 coding DNA: TGTGCCAGCAGTGGGGGGTGGCGCAGGACTAACTATGGCTACACCTTC.

The genes are TRBV7-2 and TRBJ2-4; a weak D match, TRBD2 (6 bases). V gave up 5 bases and J gave up 7 bases, with 15 bases separating them. The CDR3 spans 14 residues. Germline CDR1 and CDR2: SGHTA and FQGNSA. The CDR3 reads CASSPGSGWNIQYF. The DNA for the CDR3 is TGTGCCAGCAGCCCTGGAAGCGGGTGGAACATTCAGTACTTC.

This sequence joins TRBV18 and TRBJ1-2, with 9 bases that match TRBD1. CDR3 length equals 18 residues. V shed 4 bases and J 8 bases; nucleotides not matched to a gene: 20. Germline lookup yields CDR1 KGHSH and CDR2 LQKENI. Here the CDR3 DNA reads TGTGCCAGCTCACTCGCGAGAACAGGGGGCTCTAACTATGGCGGCTACACCTTC. Protein product: CASSLARTGGSNYGGYTF.

This chain links TRBV19 with TRBJ1-2, with a weak D call TRBD1 (6 bases). The CDR3 loop spans 17 amino acids. The germline gives CDR1 LNHDA, CDR2 SQIVND (reference sequence). Trimming took off 5 bases at V and 3 bases at J, with 22 bases between the two ends. The CDR3 loop is CASSARHRASAHYGYTF. The CDR3 coding sequence is TGTGCCAGTAGTGCAAGACACAGGGCCTCTGCGCACTATGGCTACACCTTC.

The chain recombines TRBV5-1 with TRBJ2-3; a possible D gene is TRBD2 (5 bases). Germline V gene sequence: CDR1 SGHRS, CDR2 YFSETQ. The CDR3 is made up of 15 amino acids. Trimming took 0 bases from V and 3 from J, leaving 11 bases between them. The CDR3 DNA sequence: TGCGCCAGCAGCTTGGACGGGGTTGGGACAGATACGCAGTATTTT. This codes for CASSLDGVGTDTQYF.

This clone was counted a few times. The chain has TRBV15 and TRBJ2-6, with TRBD1 identical over 10 bases. This CDR3 is 20 amino acids long. Germline-derived CDR1 and CDR2 are LNHNV and YYDKDF (reference sequence). V lost 0 bases and J lost 2; bases outside the gene matches: 10. CDR3 DNA: TGTGCCACCAGCAGAGAGACGGACAGGGGGTTGGTCGCTGGGGCCAACGTCCTGACTTTC. This translates into CATSRETDRGLVAGANVLTF.

The chain employs TRBV14 and TRBJ1-2, with 7 bases identical to TRBD1. Germline CDR1 is SGHDN and CDR2 is FVKESK. Trimming at V came to 4 bases and at J to 8 bases, leaving 10 bases not matched to a gene. The CDR3 sequence is 14 residues long. The CDR3 DNA is TGTGCCAGCAGCCCACAACAGGGGATCGGAGGCTACACCTTC. Encoded protein: CASSPQQGIGGYTF.

This clone was found once. The rearrangement uses TRBV6-5 and TRBJ1-1; D remains ambiguous. Germline V gene sequence: CDR1 MNHEY, CDR2 SVGAGI. The V gene lost 4 bases and the J gene lost 5 bases, with 17 bases spanning the gap. This CDR3 is 15 amino acids long. The CDR3 DNA sequence: TGTGCCAGCAGTTCCCCCCGGGCACCCAGGACTGAAGCTTTCTTT. Protein sequence: CASSSPRAPRTEAFF.

The chain couples TRBV27 to TRBJ1-2, with no clear D. Trimming shortened V by 8 bases and J by 0 bases, and 16 bases separated the two germline ends. The germline CDR1 and CDR2 sequences are MNHEY and SMNVEV (reference sequence). The CDR3 is 15 amino acids. CDR3 sequence reads: CASAPWTTSNYGYTF. CDR3 nucleotides: TGTGCCAGCGCGCCCTGGACTACATCTAACTATGGCTACACCTTC.

This clone appeared a few times. The chain recombines TRBV11-2 with TRBJ2-1; 9 bases map to TRBD2. The ends lost 4 bases at V and 9 bases at J; junction bases unmatched: 7. CDR3 length: 14 amino acids. Per germline, CDR1 SGHAT and CDR2 FQNNGV. CDR3 in DNA: TGTGCCAGCAGCTCCCCGGCGGGGGGGAGTGAGCAGTTCTTC. Encoded protein: CASSSPAGGSEQFF.

This clone was observed a handful of times. The chain links TRBV7-9 to TRBJ2-5; 9 bases match TRBD2. The length of the CDR3 is 15 residues. With V trimmed by 3 bases and J by 3 bases, 5 bases remained unmatched. CDR1 SEHNR and CDR2 FQNEAQ come from the germline V gene (reference sequence). The CDR3 DNA reads TGTGCCAGCAGCTTTTACTTAGCGGGGGAAGAGACCCAGTACTTC. Translation: CASSFYLAGEETQYF.

This sequence joins TRBV5-1 and TRBJ1-1; TRBD1 aligns across 7 bases. This CDR3 region has 15 residues. Germline trimming cut 0 bases from V and 5 bases from J; bases unmatched to any gene: 7. The germline gives CDR1 SGHRS, CDR2 YFSETQ. In DNA, the CDR3 is TGCGCCAGCAGCTTGGCCACAGGGGTCGGGACTGAAGCTTTCTTT. This gives the protein CASSLATGVGTEAFF.

This rearrangement joins TRBV5-6 to TRBJ1-1; tentative D call: TRBD1 (5 bases). Germline CDR1 and CDR2: SGHDT and YYEEEE. CDR3 length: 13 amino acids. V lost 1 base to trimming and J lost 7 bases, with 11 bases between them. This chain's CDR3 is CASSLQGWGEAFF. In nucleotides, the CDR3 is TGTGCCAGCAGCTTGCAGGGTTGGGGTGAAGCTTTCTTT.